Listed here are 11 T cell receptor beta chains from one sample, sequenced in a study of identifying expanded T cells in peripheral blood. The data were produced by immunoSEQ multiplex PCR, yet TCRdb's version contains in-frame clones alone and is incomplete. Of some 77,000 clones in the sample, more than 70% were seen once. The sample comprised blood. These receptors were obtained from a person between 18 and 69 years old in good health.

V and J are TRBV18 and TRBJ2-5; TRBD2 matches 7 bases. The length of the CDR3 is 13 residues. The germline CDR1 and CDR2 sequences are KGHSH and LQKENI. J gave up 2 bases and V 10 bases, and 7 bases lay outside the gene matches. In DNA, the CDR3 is TGTGCCACCCGGGACTACAGTCAAGAGACCCAGTACTTC. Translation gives CATRDYSQETQYF.

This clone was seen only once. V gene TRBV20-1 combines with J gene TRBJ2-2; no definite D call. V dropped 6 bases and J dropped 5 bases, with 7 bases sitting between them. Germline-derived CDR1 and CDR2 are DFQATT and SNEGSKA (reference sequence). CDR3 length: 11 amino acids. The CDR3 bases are TGCAGTGCCCTTTGGACCGGGGAGCTGTTTTTT. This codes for CSALWTGELFF.

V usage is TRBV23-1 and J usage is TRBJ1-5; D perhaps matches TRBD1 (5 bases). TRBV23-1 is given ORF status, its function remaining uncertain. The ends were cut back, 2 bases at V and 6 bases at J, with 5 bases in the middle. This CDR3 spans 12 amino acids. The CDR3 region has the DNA TGCGCCAGCAGTCAAGGGGGTCAGCCCCAGCATTTT. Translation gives CASSQGGQPQHF.

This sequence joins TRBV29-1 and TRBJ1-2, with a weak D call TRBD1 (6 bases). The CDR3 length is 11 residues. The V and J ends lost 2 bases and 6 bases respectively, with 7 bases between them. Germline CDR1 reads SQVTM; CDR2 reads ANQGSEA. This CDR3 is CSVETGNGYTF. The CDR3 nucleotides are TGCAGCGTTGAAACAGGGAATGGCTACACCTTC.

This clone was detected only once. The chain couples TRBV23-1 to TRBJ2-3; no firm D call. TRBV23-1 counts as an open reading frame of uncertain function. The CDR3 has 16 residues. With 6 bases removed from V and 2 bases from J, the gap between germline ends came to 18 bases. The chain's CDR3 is CASSRLPMVFTDTQYF. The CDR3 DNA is TGCGCCAGCAGCCGGCTACCGATGGTTTTCACAGATACGCAGTATTTT.

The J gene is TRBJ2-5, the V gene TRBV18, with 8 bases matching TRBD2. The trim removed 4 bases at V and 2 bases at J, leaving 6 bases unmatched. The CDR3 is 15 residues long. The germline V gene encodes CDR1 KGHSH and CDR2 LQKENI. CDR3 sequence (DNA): TGTGCCAGCTCACAATTCTCGGGGGGGCAAGAGACCCAGTACTTC. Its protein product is CASSQFSGGQETQYF.

CDR3: CASSWGTSFAEAFF. In nucleotides, the CDR3 is TGTGCCAGCAGCTGGGGGACGAGTTTCGCTGAAGCTTTCTTT. This chain connects TRBV5-4 to TRBJ1-1, with D perhaps TRBD1 (5 bases). CDR3 size: 14 residues. Trimming removed 3 bases at V and 6 bases at J, with 15 bases between. The V gene's germline CDR1 is SGHNT and CDR2 YYREEE (reference sequence).

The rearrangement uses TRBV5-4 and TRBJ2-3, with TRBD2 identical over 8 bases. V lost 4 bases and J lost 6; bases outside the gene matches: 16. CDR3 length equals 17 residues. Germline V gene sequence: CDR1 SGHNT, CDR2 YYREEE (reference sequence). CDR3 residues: CASSPGGSGGLRDTQYF. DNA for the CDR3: TGTGCCAGCAGCCCGGGGGGCAGCGGGGGCCTCCGGGATACGCAGTATTTT.

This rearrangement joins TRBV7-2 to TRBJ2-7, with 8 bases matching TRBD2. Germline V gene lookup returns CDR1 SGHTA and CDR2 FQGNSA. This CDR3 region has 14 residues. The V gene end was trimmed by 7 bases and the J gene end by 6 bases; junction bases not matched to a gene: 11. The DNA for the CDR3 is TGTGCCAGCAATCCGGGGGGGCCGAAAGGCGAGCAGTACTTC. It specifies CASNPGGPKGEQYF.

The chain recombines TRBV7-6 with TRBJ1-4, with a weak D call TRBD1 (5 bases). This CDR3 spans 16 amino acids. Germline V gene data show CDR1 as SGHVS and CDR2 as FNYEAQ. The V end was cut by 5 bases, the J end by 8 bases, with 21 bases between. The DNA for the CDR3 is TGTGCCAGCAGCCAAACTGCGGTGGGGGATTGGGAAAAACTGTTTTTT. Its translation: CASSQTAVGDWEKLFF.

CDR3 amino acids: CASSEAGGVFNYGYTF. CDR3 in DNA: TGTGCCAGCAGTGAAGCGGGTGGGGTCTTTAACTATGGCTACACCTTC. The gene calls are TRBV6-1 and TRBJ1-2; D remains unclear. V dropped 0 bases and J dropped 1 base, with 12 bases sitting between them. Germline CDR1 is MNHNS and CDR2 is SASEGT. There are 16 residues in the CDR3.